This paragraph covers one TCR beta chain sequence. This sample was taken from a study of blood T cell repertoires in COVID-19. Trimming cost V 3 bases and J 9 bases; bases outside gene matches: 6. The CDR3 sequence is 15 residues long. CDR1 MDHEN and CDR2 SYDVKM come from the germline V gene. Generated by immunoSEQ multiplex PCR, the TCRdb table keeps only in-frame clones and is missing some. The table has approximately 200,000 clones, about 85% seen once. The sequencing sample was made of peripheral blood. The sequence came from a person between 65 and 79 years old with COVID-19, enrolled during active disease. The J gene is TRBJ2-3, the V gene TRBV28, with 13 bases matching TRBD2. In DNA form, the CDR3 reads TGTGCCAGCAGTTTCTATGGGACTAGCGGGATAACGCAGTATTTT. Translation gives CASSFYGTSGITQYF.